The 4 T cell receptor beta chains below were found in one sample sequenced in a study of response to subunit inactivated influenza vaccine. In TCRdb, the RT-PCR reads were re-called with MiXCR into one record per CDR3 protein. The sample consists of just over 300,000 distinct CDR3 sequences, approximately 23% of them appearing once. This specimen was PBMCs from blood, taken 21 months after vaccination. The receptor source for this set is a man between 50 and 69 years old who received an inactivated influenza vaccine.

The sample holds a few counts of this clonotype. The rearrangement joins TRBV10-3 to TRBJ2-7; 9 positions match TRBD1. Germline CDR1 reads ENHRY; CDR2 reads SYGVKD. The CDR3 spans 12 residues. The ends lost 8 bases at V and 6 bases at J; junction bases unmatched: 5. The CDR3 bases are TGTGCCATCGGTGGGACAGGGCCCGAGCAGTACTTC. The encoded protein is CAIGGTGPEQYF.

This clonotype was detected a few times. The chain joins TRBV20-1 to TRBJ1-1; D ambiguous. CDR3 length: 12 residues. V lost 6 bases and J 5 bases, leaving 13 bases between the germline ends. Germline lookup yields CDR1 DFQATT and CDR2 SNEGSKA (reference sequence). CDR3 amino acids: CSAPPRGTEAFF. The CDR3 DNA follows: TGCAGTGCACCACCGCGGGGTACTGAAGCTTTCTTT.

V gene TRBV20-1 combines with J gene TRBJ2-2; TRBD1 is a possible D gene (8 bases). The CDR3 loop spans 13 amino acids. Trimming left V 5 bases short and J 7 bases short, with 14 bases between. Germline values: CDR1 DFQATT, CDR2 SNEGSKA (reference sequence). CDR3 residues: CSARTGGVGELFF. The CDR3 DNA reads as TGCAGTGCTCGCACAGGGGGGGTCGGGGAGCTGTTTTTT.

This chain uses TRBV5-1 with TRBJ2-1; D is possibly TRBD2 (5 bases). The ends were cut back, 2 bases at V and 0 bases at J, with 21 bases in the middle. The germline gives CDR1 SGHRS, CDR2 YFSETQ. CDR3 length equals 19 residues. CDR3 bases: TGCGCCAGCAGCTTAGAAGAGACTAAGAGGATTAGCTCCTACAATGAGCAGTTCTTC. Translation: CASSLEETKRISSYNEQFF.